This T cell receptor (beta chain) is drawn from a study of a mutant IDH1 vaccine in newly diagnosed glioma. Study overall: Commencement of vaccination occurred 4-6 weeks following radiotherapy alone, or concurrently with temozolomide cycles. The therapy given earlier, which was standard therapy, consisted of radiotherapy, temozolomide, or both, and most of the patients received both. The treated population exhibited a male proportion of about 62%, a female proportion of about 38%, and a mean age of about 39 years.

Clones were sequenced by immunoSEQ multiplex PCR, and TCRdb holds only the in-frame ones, with some missing. The table shows tens of thousands of clones, with roughly 85% occurring only once. Time point specified: week 11, during vaccination. Doses of 300 ug of mutant IDH1 20-mer peptide were given with topical imiquimod. CDR3 size: 17 residues. V was clipped by 0 bases and J by 2 bases, with 14 bases between them. The V gene's germline CDR1 is MGHDK and CDR2 SYGVNS. This clone was counted only a few times. Its antigen is not known. This TCR derives from a man aged 35 to 55 with glioma. V is TRBV25-1 and J is TRBJ2-1, with D perhaps TRBD1 or TRBD2 (5 bases each). This specimen consisted of PBMCs, obtained from a glioma patient whose treatment included an IDH1 peptide vaccine. Here the CDR3 DNA reads TGTGCCAGCAGTGAATACACAGGTCGGGGAACCTACAATGAGCAGTTCTTC. Translating it yields CASSEYTGRGTYNEQFF.